This T cell receptor (beta chain) was identified in a study of blood T cell repertoires in COVID-19. Looking at the study overall: Samples representing acute and convalescent COVID-19 were sourced from the United States, Italy and Spain.

Clinical histories supplied by participants themselves formed the basis of cohort assignment. Cohort 3 recovered donors had two negative PCRs, clearance, or symptom resolution. Source study methods: Scientists estimated how many nucleated cells there were by amplifying reference gene primers. TCRdb's copy holds only in-frame clones and misses some; the assay was immunoSEQ multiplex PCR. V, J and clone size are those of that table, while D and trimming were read from the DNA. Among about 260,000 clones listed, roughly nine tenths were seen once. This clone has only a few counts. The V and J ends lost 3 bases and 4 bases, in that order; junction bases with no gene match: 6. Per the germline V gene, CDR1 is SQVTM and CDR2 is ANQGSEA. CDR3 length: 14 residues.

This chain links TRBV29-1 with TRBJ1-2, with 9 bases matching TRBD1. The receptor was derived from a woman aged 45-65 years who had recovered from COVID-19. The sequencing sample was made of PBMCs or T cells enriched from blood (not recorded which). CDR3 protein: CSVDAGTGSYGYTF. CDR3 bases: TGCAGCGTTGATGCCGGGACAGGGTCCTATGGCTACACCTTC.